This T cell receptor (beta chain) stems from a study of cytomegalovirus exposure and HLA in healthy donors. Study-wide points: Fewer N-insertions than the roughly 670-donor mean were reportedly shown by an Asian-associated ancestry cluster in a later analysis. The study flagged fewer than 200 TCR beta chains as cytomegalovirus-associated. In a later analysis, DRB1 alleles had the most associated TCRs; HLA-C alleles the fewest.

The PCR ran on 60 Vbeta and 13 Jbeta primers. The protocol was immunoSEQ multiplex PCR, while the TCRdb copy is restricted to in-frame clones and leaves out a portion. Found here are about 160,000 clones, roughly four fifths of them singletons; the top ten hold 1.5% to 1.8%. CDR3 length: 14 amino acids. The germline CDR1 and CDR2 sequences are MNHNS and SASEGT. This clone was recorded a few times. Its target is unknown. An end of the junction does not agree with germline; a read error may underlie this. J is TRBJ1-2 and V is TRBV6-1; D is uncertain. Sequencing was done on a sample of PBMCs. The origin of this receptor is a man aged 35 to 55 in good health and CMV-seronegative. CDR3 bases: TGTGCCAGCAGGCTCCTCGGGGATAACTATGGCTACATCTTC. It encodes CASRLLGDNYGYIF.